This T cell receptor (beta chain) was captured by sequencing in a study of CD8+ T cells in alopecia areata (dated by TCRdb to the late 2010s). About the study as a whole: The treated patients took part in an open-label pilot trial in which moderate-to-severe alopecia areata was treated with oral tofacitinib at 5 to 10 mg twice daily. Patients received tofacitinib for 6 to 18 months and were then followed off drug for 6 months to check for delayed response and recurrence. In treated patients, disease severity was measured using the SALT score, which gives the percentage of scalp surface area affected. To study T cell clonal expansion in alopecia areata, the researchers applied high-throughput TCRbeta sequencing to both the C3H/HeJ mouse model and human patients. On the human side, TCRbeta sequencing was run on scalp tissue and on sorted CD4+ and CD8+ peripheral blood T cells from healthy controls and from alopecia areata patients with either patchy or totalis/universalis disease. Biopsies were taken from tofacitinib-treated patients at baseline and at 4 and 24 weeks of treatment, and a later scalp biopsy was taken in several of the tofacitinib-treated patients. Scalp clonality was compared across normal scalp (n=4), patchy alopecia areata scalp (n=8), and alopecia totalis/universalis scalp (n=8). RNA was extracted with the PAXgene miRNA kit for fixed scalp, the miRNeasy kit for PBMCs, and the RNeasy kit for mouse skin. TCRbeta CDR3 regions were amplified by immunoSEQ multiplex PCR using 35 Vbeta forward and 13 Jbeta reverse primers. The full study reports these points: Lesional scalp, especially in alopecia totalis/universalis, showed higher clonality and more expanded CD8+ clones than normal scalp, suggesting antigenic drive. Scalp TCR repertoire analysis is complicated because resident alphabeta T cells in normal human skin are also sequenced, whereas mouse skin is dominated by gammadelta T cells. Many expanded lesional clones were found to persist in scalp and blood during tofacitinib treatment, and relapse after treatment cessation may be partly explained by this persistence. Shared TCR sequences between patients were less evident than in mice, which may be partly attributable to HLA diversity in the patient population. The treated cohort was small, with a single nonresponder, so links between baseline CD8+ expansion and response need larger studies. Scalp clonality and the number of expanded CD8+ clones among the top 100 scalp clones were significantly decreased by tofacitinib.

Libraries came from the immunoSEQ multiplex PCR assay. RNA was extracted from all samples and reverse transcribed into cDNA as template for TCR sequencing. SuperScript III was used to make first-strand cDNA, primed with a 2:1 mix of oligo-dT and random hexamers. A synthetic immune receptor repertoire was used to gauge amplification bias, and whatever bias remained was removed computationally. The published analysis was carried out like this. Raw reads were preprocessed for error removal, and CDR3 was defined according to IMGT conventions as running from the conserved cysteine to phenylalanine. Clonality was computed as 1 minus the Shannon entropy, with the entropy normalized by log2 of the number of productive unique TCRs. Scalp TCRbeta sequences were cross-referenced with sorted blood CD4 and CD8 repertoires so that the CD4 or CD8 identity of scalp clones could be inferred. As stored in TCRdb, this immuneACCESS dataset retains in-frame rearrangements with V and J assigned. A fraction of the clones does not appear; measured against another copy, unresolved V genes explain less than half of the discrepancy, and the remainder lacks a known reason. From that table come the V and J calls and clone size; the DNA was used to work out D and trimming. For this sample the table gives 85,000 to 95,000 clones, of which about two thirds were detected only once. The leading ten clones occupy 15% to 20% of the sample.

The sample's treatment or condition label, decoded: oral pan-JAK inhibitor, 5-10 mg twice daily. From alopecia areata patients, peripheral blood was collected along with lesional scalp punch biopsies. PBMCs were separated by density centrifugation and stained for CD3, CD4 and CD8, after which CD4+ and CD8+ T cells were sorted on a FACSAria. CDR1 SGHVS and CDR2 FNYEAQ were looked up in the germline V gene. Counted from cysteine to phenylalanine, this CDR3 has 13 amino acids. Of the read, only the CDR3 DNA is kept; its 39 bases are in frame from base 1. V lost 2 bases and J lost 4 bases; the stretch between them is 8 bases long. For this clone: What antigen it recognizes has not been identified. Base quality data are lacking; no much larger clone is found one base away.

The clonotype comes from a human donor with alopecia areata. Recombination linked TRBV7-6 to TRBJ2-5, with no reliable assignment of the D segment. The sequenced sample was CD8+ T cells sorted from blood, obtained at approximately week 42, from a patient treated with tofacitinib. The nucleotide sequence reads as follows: TGTGCCAGCAGCTTAAGGGTATCAGAGACCCAGTACTTC. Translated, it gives CASSLRVSETQYF.